This T cell receptor beta chain was sequenced in a study of blood T cell repertoires in COVID-19. Authors' analysis steps: The authors estimated nucleated cell counts from reference gene primer amplification. The table came from immunoSEQ multiplex PCR; TCRdb's copy has only in-frame clones and leaves some out. V and J calls and clone size are as listed in that table; D and trimming were resolved from the DNA. The sample lists fewer than 600,000 clones, about 88% occurring once. V was cut by 2 bases and J by 2 bases, with 16 bases left in between. Germline CDR1 is MNHEY and CDR2 is SMNVEV (reference sequence). This CDR3 contains 16 residues. Seattle cases were enrolled at active infection and followed longitudinally.

This receptor was identified in a young man with COVID-19, enrolled during active disease. The sample consisted of peripheral blood. The chain carries TRBV27 and TRBJ2-7; D is possibly TRBD1 (5 bases). CDR3 region: CASSLRTTIGAYEQYF. CDR3 nucleotide sequence: TGTGCCAGCAGTTTAAGGACCACAATAGGGGCCTACGAGCAGTACTTC.